This TCR beta chain is drawn from a study of T cell responses to AZD1222 COVID-19 vaccine. Measured with immunoSEQ multiplex PCR; TCRdb has only the in-frame clones, and not every one. The sample consists of just over 8,000 clones, 85% to 90% of them appearing once. The V and J ends lost 6 bases and 7 bases, in that order; junction bases with no gene match: 8. The length of the CDR3 is 14 residues. CDR1 is MRHNA and CDR2 is SNTAGT in the germline V gene. Pooling covered second doses at about 4 or about 12 weeks. The sequenced sample was peripheral blood, obtained 28 days after the second AZD1222 dose. The gene calls are TRBV6-4 and TRBJ1-2; 10 nucleotides agree with TRBD1. The receptor was isolated from an adult who received the AZD1222 COVID-19 vaccine. This CDR3 reads CASSPGQGQRGYTF. Written as DNA, the CDR3 is TGTGCCAGCAGCCCGGGACAGGGGCAGCGTGGCTACACCTTC.